A single sample is the source of the 19 T cell receptor beta chains below, sequenced in a study of cytomegalovirus exposure and HLA in healthy donors (dated by TCRdb to about 2017). The protocol used for the library was the immunoSEQ multiplex PCR assay. The multiplex PCR relied on a mix of 60 forward primers for TCR Vbeta segments and 13 reverse primers for TCR Jbeta segments. TCRdb holds this immuneACCESS table with in-frame rearrangements only. Some clones are missing; in checked studies, unresolved V genes explain under half, and the rest has no known cause. This sample lists about 170,000 clones; roughly three quarters were detected once. The ten largest account for under 15% of the sample. Sample: PBMCs. These TCRs come from a woman in her forties or fifties in good health and CMV-seropositive.

This rearrangement joins TRBV19 to TRBJ1-1, with D tentatively TRBD1 (6 bases). V lost 3 bases and J lost 4, with 12 bases in between. Looked up from germline, CDR1 is LNHDA and CDR2 is SQIVND (reference sequence). This CDR3 spans 14 amino acids. The CDR3 nucleotides read TGTGCCAGTAGTATCGGGGGGCTCGGCACTGAAGCTTTCTTT. It encodes CASSIGGLGTEAFF.

There are a few counts of this clone. V usage is TRBV19 and J usage is TRBJ2-7; D is possibly TRBD2 (7 bases). This CDR3 comprises 15 residues. V was cut by 5 bases and J by 2 bases, with 16 bases left in between. Germline values: CDR1 LNHDA, CDR2 SQIVND (reference sequence). CDR3 loop: CASSPFSGGTYEQYF. The CDR3 bases are TGTGCCAGTAGTCCCTTTTCGGGGGGCACCTACGAGCAGTACTTC.

In this sample, this clone turned up many times. This chain joins TRBV7-9 and TRBJ1-1; TRBD1 might be the D (6 bases). V gave up 3 bases and J gave up 3 bases, with 8 bases separating them. This CDR3 spans 13 amino acids. Germline V gene sequence: CDR1 SEHNR, CDR2 FQNEAQ (reference sequence). The chain's CDR3 is CASSFRTDTEAFF. The CDR3 coding sequence is TGTGCCAGCAGCTTCAGGACAGACACTGAAGCTTTCTTT.

V and J are TRBV7-9 and TRBJ1-6, with unresolved D. Per germline, CDR1 SEHNR and CDR2 FQNEAQ (reference sequence). The germline V and J ends were trimmed by 2 bases and 1 base, with 3 bases remaining between them. The CDR3 covers 14 residues. CDR3 sequence reads: CASSLRSYNSPLHF. The DNA for the CDR3 is TGTGCCAGCAGCTTACGTTCCTATAATTCACCCCTCCACTTT.

For this clone: Germline is not matched at one junction end, which may reflect a read error. V is TRBV5-4 and J is TRBJ2-7; 14 bases agree with TRBD2. Germline-derived CDR1 and CDR2 are SGHNT and YYREEE (reference sequence). This CDR3 comprises 16 residues. CDR3 coding DNA: TGTGCCAGCAGTTTGGGACTAGCGGGGGACTCCTACGAGCAGTACTTC. This translates into CASSLGLAGDSYEQYF. The full variable domain, in which reference TRBV5-4 and TRBJ2-7 provide the parts outside the CDR3, is ETGVTQSPTHLIKTRGQQVTLRCSSQSGHNTVSWYQQALGQGPQFIFQYYREEENGRGNFPPRFSGLQFPNYSSELNVNALELDDSALYLCASSLGLAGDSYEQYFGPGTRLTVT.

The chain has TRBV11-2 and TRBJ2-7, with 8 positions matching TRBD2. V was clipped by 8 bases and J by 2 bases; unmatched bases: 5. This CDR3 spans 13 amino acids. Looked up from germline, CDR1 is SGHAT and CDR2 is FQNNGV. CDR3 in amino acids: CASAGGGPYEQYF. The CDR3 DNA sequence: TGTGCCAGCGCCGGGGGGGGACCCTACGAGCAGTACTTC.

This chain joins TRBV7-6 and TRBJ1-1; 12 nucleotides line up with TRBD1. Germline-derived CDR1 and CDR2 are SGHVS and FNYEAQ. V dropped 6 bases and J dropped 7; count of bases not matched to a gene: 6. The CDR3 is made up of 14 amino acids. CDR3 residues: CASSPGTGGIEAFF. The CDR3 nucleotides are TGTGCCAGCAGTCCCGGGACAGGGGGCATTGAAGCTTTCTTT.

The chain joins TRBV30 to TRBJ1-6, with a tentative D call TRBD1 (5 bases). Germline V gene data show CDR1 as GTSNPN and CDR2 as SVGIG (reference sequence). V dropped 0 bases and J dropped 7 bases, with 13 bases sitting between them. CDR3 size: 15 residues. The CDR3 nucleotides are TGTGCCTGGAGTGTACAGGCGGCTCCCAATTCACCCCTCCACTTT. Its protein product is CAWSVQAAPNSPLHF.

This rearrangement joins TRBV18 to TRBJ1-1, with D possibly matching TRBD1 (5 bases). CDR1 and CDR2 from the germline V gene are KGHSH and LQKENI. CDR3 length: 14 residues. V lost 2 bases and J lost 5, with 12 bases in between. CDR3: CASSPNSQGTEAFF. CDR3 DNA: TGTGCCAGCTCACCAAATTCCCAGGGAACTGAAGCTTTCTTT.

The chain recombines TRBV30 with TRBJ1-1, with a possible D match to TRBD1 (5 bases). Germline CDR1 is GTSNPN and CDR2 is SVGIG (reference sequence). CDR3 length: 14 residues. Deletions cut 0 bases from V and 3 bases from J, with 11 bases between. This CDR3 is CAWSVGGVDTEAFF. The DNA for the CDR3 is TGTGCCTGGAGTGTCGGGGGGGTGGACACTGAAGCTTTCTTT.

For the CDR3, the DNA is TGTGCCAGCAGTTTGGCTAGTTCCTCGAACACTGAAGCTTTCTTT. It yields the protein CASSLASSSNTEAFF. The chain is built from TRBV28 and TRBJ1-1; D is ambiguous. Trimming left V 3 bases short and J 1 base short, with 12 bases between. This CDR3 is 15 amino acids long. Looked up from germline, CDR1 is MDHEN and CDR2 is SYDVKM.

With respect to this clone: Other nucleotide sequences in the sample specify the same CDR3. The chain carries TRBV5-1 and TRBJ2-6, with 8 bases that match TRBD1. In germline, CDR1 is SGHRS, CDR2 YFSETQ. The V gene end was trimmed by 3 bases and the J gene end by 0 bases; junction bases not matched to a gene: 5. CDR3 length: 17 residues. CDR3 DNA sequence: TGCGCCAGCAGCTCCGGACAGGGAAGCTCTGGGGCCAACGTCCTGACTTTC. Protein product: CASSSGQGSSGANVLTF.

This clone is a singleton in its sample. V usage is TRBV18 and J usage is TRBJ1-2; D remains ambiguous. Trimming took off 6 bases at V and 0 bases at J, with 17 bases between the two ends. This CDR3 comprises 16 residues. Per germline, CDR1 KGHSH and CDR2 LQKENI. CDR3 nucleotides: TGTGCCAGCTCCTTAACCCTCGCGGTGGCTAACTATGGCTACACCTTC. Protein product: CASSLTLAVANYGYTF. Combining the CDR3 with reference TRBV18 and TRBJ1-2 gives the whole variable domain NAGVMQNPRHLVRRRGQEARLRCSPMKGHSHVYWYRQLPEEGLKFMVYLQKENIIDESGMPKERFSAEFPKEGPSILRIQQVVRGDSAAYFCASSLTLAVANYGYTFGSGTRLTVV.

The gene calls are TRBV4-2 and TRBJ2-3, with a tentative D call TRBD2 (5 bases). The V gene's germline CDR1 is LGHNA and CDR2 YNFKEQ. The CDR3 consists of 17 residues. V lost 1 base, J lost 2 bases, and 16 bases lay in between. The chain's CDR3 is CASSQVYRGPDTDTQYF. The CDR3 DNA reads TGTGCCAGCAGCCAAGTTTATCGAGGGCCAGACACAGATACGCAGTATTTT.

The chain uses TRBV13 and TRBJ1-1, with 9 bases aligning to TRBD1. V shed 6 bases, J shed 3 bases, and the junction held 14 bases outside the gene matches. The length of the CDR3 is 17 residues. Per the germline V gene, CDR1 is PRHDT and CDR2 is FYEKMQ (reference sequence). This chain's CDR3 is CASSKKQGAQVHTEAFF. DNA of the CDR3: TGTGCCAGCAGTAAAAAACAGGGGGCGCAGGTTCACACTGAAGCTTTCTTT.

V and J are TRBV6-1 and TRBJ1-2, with TRBD1 matching 10 bases. CDR3 size: 14 residues. V was clipped by 6 bases and J by 7 bases; unmatched bases: 8. CDR1 is MNHNS and CDR2 is SASEGT in the germline V gene. CDR3 in amino acids: CASSPDRGLGGYTF. The CDR3 DNA follows: TGTGCCAGCAGCCCGGACAGGGGGTTGGGTGGCTACACCTTC.

In DNA, the CDR3 is TGTGCCAGCAGCGTCACAGGGGTGAGTGGCTACACCTTC. Encoded protein: CASSVTGVSGYTF. The rearrangement links TRBV9 to TRBJ1-2, with TRBD1 identical over 7 bases. CDR3 length: 13 amino acids. V was pared by 2 bases and J by 7 bases, with 5 bases of the junction left unmatched. Per germline, CDR1 SGDLS and CDR2 YYNGEE.

The J gene is TRBJ2-1, the V gene TRBV15, with D hard to call. Germline CDR1 LNHNV, CDR2 YYDKDF (reference sequence). Trimming left V 1 base short and J 6 bases short, with 7 bases between. This CDR3 spans 13 amino acids. The CDR3 loop reads CATSRGGLNEQFF. The CDR3 nucleotides are TGTGCCACCAGCAGAGGTGGCCTCAATGAGCAGTTCTTC.

The V and J genes are TRBV10-3 and TRBJ2-1; 8 bases agree with TRBD1. V shed 4 bases and J 12 bases; nucleotides not matched to a gene: 5. The CDR3 runs 12 residues. Germline V CDR1 and CDR2: ENHRY, SYGVKD. CDR3 bases: TGTGCCATCAGTGGGACAGGGATGGTGCAGTTCTTC. Translation gives CAISGTGMVQFF.